This TCR beta chain is drawn from a study of T-cell reconstitution after alpha-beta-depleted transplantation in children. Unique molecular identifiers tagged the TCRbeta library. TCRdb recomputed calls from the PCR reads with MiXCR, one row per CDR3 protein. The sample records approximately 130,000 distinct CDR3 sequences, around 9.8% being singletons. Concerning this clonotype: What it recognizes is unknown. An end of the junction differs from the germline gene, which may be a read error.

The CDR3 consists of 14 residues. Notes on the study in general: Reported findings indicate that, about two months after transplant, alpha-beta T cells came from several hundred expanded clones, which were derived from non-depleted graft cells.

The sequence was obtained from a girl younger than two who had a stem cell transplant for combined immunodeficiency, so the T cells may come from the graft donor. J is TRBJ2-4 and V is TRBV12-3 or TRBV12-4; 7 bases are shared with TRBD1. The material was PBMCs, mostly from graft donor cells, obtained 180 days after TCRalphabeta/CD19-depleted stem cell transplant. DNA of the CDR3: TGTGCCAGCAGCCTCGGGACAGTTAAAAACATGCAGTACTTC. It specifies CASSLGTVKNMQYF.